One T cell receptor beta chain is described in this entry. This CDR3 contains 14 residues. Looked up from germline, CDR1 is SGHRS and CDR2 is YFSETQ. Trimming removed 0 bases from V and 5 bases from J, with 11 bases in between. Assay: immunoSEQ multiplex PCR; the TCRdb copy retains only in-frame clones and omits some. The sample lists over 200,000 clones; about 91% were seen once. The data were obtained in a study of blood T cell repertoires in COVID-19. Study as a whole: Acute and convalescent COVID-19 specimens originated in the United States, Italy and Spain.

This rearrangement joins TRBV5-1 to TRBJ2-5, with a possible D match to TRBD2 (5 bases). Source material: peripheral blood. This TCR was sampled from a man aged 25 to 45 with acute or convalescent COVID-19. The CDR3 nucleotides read TGCGCCAGCAGCTTGGCCGGGAATTCGGAGACCCAGTACTTC. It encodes CASSLAGNSETQYF.